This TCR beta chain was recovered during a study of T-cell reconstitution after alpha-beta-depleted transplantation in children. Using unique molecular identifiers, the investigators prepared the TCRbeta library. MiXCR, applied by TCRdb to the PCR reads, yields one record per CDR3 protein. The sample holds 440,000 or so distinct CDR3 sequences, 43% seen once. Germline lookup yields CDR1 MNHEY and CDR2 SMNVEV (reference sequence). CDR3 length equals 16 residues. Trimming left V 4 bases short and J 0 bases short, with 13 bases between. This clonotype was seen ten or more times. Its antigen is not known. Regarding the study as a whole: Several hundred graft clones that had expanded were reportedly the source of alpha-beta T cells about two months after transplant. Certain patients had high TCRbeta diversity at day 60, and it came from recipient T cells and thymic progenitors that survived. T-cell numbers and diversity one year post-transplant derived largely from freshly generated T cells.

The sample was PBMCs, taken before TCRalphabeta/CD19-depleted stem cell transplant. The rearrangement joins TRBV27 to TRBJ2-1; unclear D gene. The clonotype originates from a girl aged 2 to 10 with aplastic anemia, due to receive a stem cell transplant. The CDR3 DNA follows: TGTGCCAGCAGTTCAGGCGGCTTGAGCTCCTACAATGAGCAGTTCTTC. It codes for CASSSGGLSSYNEQFF.